A selection of T cell receptor beta chains follows, all from one sample in a study of T cell repertoires in cytomegalovirus infection. These receptors have no identified antigens. TCRdb redid the calling of the reads with MiXCR, one entry per CDR3 protein. The sample has around 360,000 distinct CDR3 sequences, about 35% seen once; the top ten hold about 14%. Sequencing was performed on cultured PBMCs, taken from culture after CMV antigen stimulation. The receptors were sampled from a human donor in good health (CMV status not recorded). Some clones in this sample may be carry-over from other donors' samples. Both conserved end residues are part of each CDR3. Each record gives: CDR3 DNA, CDR3 protein, clone size, V gene, J gene, D gene. D genes are given only for firm matches. Size values are once, few and many counts, or a class for expanded clones, and some rows have none.

TGTGCCAGCAGCTTGAGAGACAGGGGCGGCTACACCTTC	CASSLRDRGGYTF	.	TRBV7-2	TRBJ1-2	TRBD1
TGTGCCAGCAGTTCCTTCCGGACGCAAGACTCCTACGAGCAGTACTTC	CASSSFRTQDSYEQYF	few	TRBV7-9	TRBJ2-7	.
TGCGCCAGCAGCCCGGTAGGGGGCAATCAGCCCCAGCATTTT	CASSPVGGNQPQHF	few	TRBV4-1	TRBJ1-5	.
TGTGCCAGCAGCTTAGCAGGGATCGCTGAAGCTTTCTTT	CASSLAGIAEAFF	many	TRBV7-2	TRBJ1-1	.
TGTGCCAGCAGCTTAGGGGGTTCTCTTAACCTCCACTTT	CASSLGGSLNLHF	few	TRBV7-2	TRBJ1-6	.
TGCGCCAGCAGCTCCTCGGCGGGGGCTGGAACTGAAGCTTTCTTT	CASSSSAGAGTEAFF	.	TRBV5-1	TRBJ1-1	.
TGTGCCAGCAGCTTAGCGGGGGGTAGGGAGGACGGCTACACCTTC	CASSLAGGREDGYTF	many	TRBV7-2	TRBJ1-2	.
TGTGCCAGCATCCAAGCGGGAGTGGTAGATACGCAGTATTTT	CASIQAGVVDTQYF	few	TRBV7-2	TRBJ2-3	TRBD2
TGTGCCAGCAGCCAAGGACTAGCGGGCTCCTCCTACGAGCAGTACTTC	CASSQGLAGSSYEQYF	.	TRBV12-3/TRBV12-4	TRBJ2-7	TRBD2
TGTGCCACCAGTGATCCCTCTGGGCCTCACAATGAGCAGTTCTTC	CATSDPSGPHNEQFF	few	TRBV24-1	TRBJ2-1	.
TGCAGTGCTCAGCTCATCATACTAGCGGGGGTCACAGATACGCAGTATTTT	CSAQLIILAGVTDTQYF	.	TRBV20-1	TRBJ2-3	TRBD2
TGTGCCAGCAGCCAACAGGGTATTAACTATGGCTACACCTTC	CASSQQGINYGYTF	many	TRBV7-2	TRBJ1-2	.
TGCAGTGCTAGACTGCCCCGGGACAGGGTGTGGGGTACGCAGTATTTT	CSARLPRDRVWGTQYF	few	TRBV20-1	TRBJ2-3	TRBD1
TGTGCCAGCAGCTTTTATGGACTAGCGGGAGAGGAAGGATCCTACGAGCAGTACTTC	CASSFYGLAGEEGSYEQYF	.	TRBV13	TRBJ2-7	TRBD2
TGTGCCAGCTCCTCGACAGGGAAGGATGGCTACACCTTC	CASSSTGKDGYTF	.	TRBV2	TRBJ1-2	TRBD1
TGTGCCAGCAGCTCAGGAGGGCGGGAGGGCCGATACGAGCAGTACTTC	CASSSGGREGRYEQYF	.	TRBV7-2	TRBJ2-7	TRBD2
TGTGCCAGCAGAGACGACAGGGAGGCCTACAATGAGCAGTTCTTC	CASRDDREAYNEQFF	.	TRBV6-5	TRBJ2-1	.
TGTGCCATCAGCAGAGGACTAGCGGGAGGGCCGGGAGAGACCCAGTACTTC	CAISRGLAGGPGETQYF	few	TRBV10-3	TRBJ2-5	TRBD2
TGTGCCAGCACTGCAGGGGGAGGCGGTCAGCCCCAGCATTTT	CASTAGGGGQPQHF	many	TRBV12-3/TRBV12-4	TRBJ1-5	TRBD1
TGTGCCAGCAGTTACGCGCGGGAGCTCAATACGCAGTATTTT	CASSYARELNTQYF	.	TRBV6-5	TRBJ2-3	TRBD2
TGTGCCAGCAGTTCAAATCCCCAGATCATTACCTTC	CASSSNPQIITF	.	TRBV28	TRBJ1-2	.
TGCGCCAGCAGCCACCTCCCCAGCCGGGAGGCATCCTACAATGAGCAGTTCTTC	CASSHLPSREASYNEQFF	.	TRBV4-1	TRBJ2-1	TRBD2
TGTGCCAGCAGTTTACTGGTCACAGATACGCAGTATTTT	CASSLLVTDTQYF	.	TRBV12-3/TRBV12-4	TRBJ2-3	.
TGCGCCAGCAGCCAGCCGGGACAGGGCTACACTGAAGCTTTCTTT	CASSQPGQGYTEAFF	.	TRBV4-1	TRBJ1-1	TRBD1
TGTGCCAGCGGGGCTTACTCCTACAATGAGCAGTTCTTC	CASGAYSYNEQFF	.	TRBV6-2/TRBV6-3	TRBJ2-1	.
TGTGCCAGCAGCTTAAACCGGGTAGGATCTGGAAACACCATATATTTT	CASSLNRVGSGNTIYF	.	TRBV7-2	TRBJ1-3	.
TGTGCCACGAGTGGGACGGGCAACTATGGCTACACCTTC	CATSGTGNYGYTF	.	TRBV12-3/TRBV12-4	TRBJ1-2	.
TGTGCCAGCAGCTTCCGGACTAGCGGGCCCTGGGGCAATGAGCAGTTCTTC	CASSFRTSGPWGNEQFF	few	TRBV7-2	TRBJ2-1	TRBD2
TGTGCCAGCAAATTGGGGACAGGTGGCCTAGCCCAGCATTTT	CASKLGTGGLAQHF	.	TRBV2	TRBJ1-5	TRBD1
TGTGCCACCCGAGGGGAGAGTGGAAGCACCGGGGAGCTGTTTTTT	CATRGESGSTGELFF	.	TRBV24-1	TRBJ2-2	.
TGTGCCAGCAGTACGACTTGGGGGAGCTCCTATAATTCACCCCTCCACTTT	CASSTTWGSSYNSPLHF	.	TRBV6-5	TRBJ1-6	.
TGTGCCAGCAGTTTCCAGGGCCCACGGAATACGCAGTATTTT	CASSFQGPRNTQYF	.	TRBV28	TRBJ2-3	.
TGTGCCAGCAGCTTAACACAGGGGCACGCTAACTATGGCTACACCTTC	CASSLTQGHANYGYTF	.	TRBV7-2	TRBJ1-2	TRBD1
TGTGCCAGCAGTTCCCTCGGGACAGGGGGGGTTTTTTATGGCTACACCTTC	CASSSLGTGGVFYGYTF	.	TRBV27	TRBJ1-2	TRBD1
TGTGCCAGCAGCTTATTGCCAGGGGGCTCCTACGAGCAGTACTTC	CASSLLPGGSYEQYF	.	TRBV7-2	TRBJ2-7	TRBD1
TGTGCCAGCAGCTTATTGGGTGTTGGGGAGCAGTTCTTC	CASSLLGVGEQFF	.	TRBV7-9	TRBJ2-1	.
TGTGCCAGCAGTGACGGCTCTGTGAATGAGCAGTTCTTC	CASSDGSVNEQFF	.	TRBV6-1	TRBJ2-1	.
TGTGCCAGCAGCAACCGGGACAACCAAAGGAAGACCAAAAACATTCAGTACTTC	CASSNRDNQRKTKNIQYF	.	TRBV5-4	TRBJ2-4	.
TGCAGTGCTAGCCGTTTGGGCGGACAGGGGAATTCACCCCTCCACTTT	CSASRLGGQGNSPLHF	few	TRBV20-1	TRBJ1-6	TRBD1
TGTGCCAGCAGCCAGGGACAGTACGAGCAGTACTTC	CASSQGQYEQYF	.	TRBV6-2/TRBV6-3	TRBJ2-7	TRBD1
TGTGCCAGCAGCTTAGTCAGCGGGAACACTGAAGCTTTCTTT	CASSLVSGNTEAFF	many	TRBV7-2	TRBJ1-1	.
TGTGCCAGCAGTTCCCGAGGGGGGACAGGGGCGAGCTCCTACGAGCAGTACTTC	CASSSRGGTGASSYEQYF	.	TRBV6-5	TRBJ2-7	TRBD1
TGTGCCAGTAGTACTGGACAGGGGGACAACTCGGGCTACACCTTC	CASSTGQGDNSGYTF	.	TRBV19	TRBJ1-2	TRBD1
TGTGCCAGCAGTTACTTGGTCCAGCGGAGGTCCTACAATGAGCAGTTCTTC	CASSYLVQRRSYNEQFF	.	TRBV6-2/TRBV6-3	TRBJ2-1	.
TGTGCCAGCAGCTTGGAGACGAGACAGGGTCGTCCGGCGCAGTACTTC	CASSLETRQGRPAQYF	.	TRBV5-6	TRBJ2-7	TRBD1
TGTGCCAGCAGTGAGCAGACCCGAAACACCATATATTTT	CASSEQTRNTIYF	few	TRBV12-3/TRBV12-4	TRBJ1-3	.
TGCGCCAGCAGTCAGGGGACAGCTCCGCCGCCACCCTCCTATAATTCACCCCTCCACTTT	CASSQGTAPPPPSYNSPLHF	once	TRBV23-1	TRBJ1-6	TRBD1
TGCAGTCCCTCTCCGGGAGTCGGCACAGATACGCAGTATTTT	CSPSPGVGTDTQYF	.	TRBV20-1	TRBJ2-3	.
TGTGCCATCGGGGCGGAGGGAATCGATGAGCAGTTCTTC	CAIGAEGIDEQFF	.	TRBV10-3	TRBJ2-1	.
TGTGCCACCAGCGACCGACAGGGTGAAAACATTCAGTACTTC	CATSDRQGENIQYF	.	TRBV15	TRBJ2-4	TRBD1
TGTGCCAGCAGACCCAACACAGGGGGCGCAGATACGCAGTATTTT	CASRPNTGGADTQYF	.	TRBV12-3/TRBV12-4	TRBJ2-3	TRBD1
TGCAGCGTTGTGCGGGAACCTGCGATGGGAGAGACCCAGTACTTC	CSVVREPAMGETQYF	.	TRBV29-1	TRBJ2-5	.
TGTGCCAGCAGCTTAGGCCCCGGGACAGGGGAATACAATGAGCAGTTCTTC	CASSLGPGTGEYNEQFF	.	TRBV7-6	TRBJ2-1	TRBD1
TGTGCCAGCAGTGATCAACTAGCGGCGCACTACAATGAGCAGTTCTTC	CASSDQLAAHYNEQFF	.	TRBV6-1	TRBJ2-1	TRBD2